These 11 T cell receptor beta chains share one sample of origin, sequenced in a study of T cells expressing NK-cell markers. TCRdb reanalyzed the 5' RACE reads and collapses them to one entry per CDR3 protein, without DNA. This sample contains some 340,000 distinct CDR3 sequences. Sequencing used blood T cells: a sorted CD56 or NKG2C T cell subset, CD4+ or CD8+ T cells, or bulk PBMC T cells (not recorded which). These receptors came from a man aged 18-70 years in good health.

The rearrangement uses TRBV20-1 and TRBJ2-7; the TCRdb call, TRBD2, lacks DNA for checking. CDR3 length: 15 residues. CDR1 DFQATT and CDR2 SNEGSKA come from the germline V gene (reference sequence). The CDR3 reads CSARLTSGGPAEQYF.

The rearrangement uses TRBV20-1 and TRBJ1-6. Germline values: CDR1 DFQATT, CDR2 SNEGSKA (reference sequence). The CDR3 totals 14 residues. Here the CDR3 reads CSATGLIYNSPLHF.

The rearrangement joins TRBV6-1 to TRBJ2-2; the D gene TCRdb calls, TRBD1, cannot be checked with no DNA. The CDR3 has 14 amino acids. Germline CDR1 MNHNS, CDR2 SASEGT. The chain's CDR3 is CASSGQFQAGELFF.

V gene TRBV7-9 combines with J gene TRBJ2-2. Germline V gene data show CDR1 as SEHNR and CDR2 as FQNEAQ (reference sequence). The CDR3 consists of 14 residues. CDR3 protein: CASSFEGWAGELFF.

CDR3 sequence: CASTEGYTGELFF. The chain recombines TRBV6-1 with TRBJ2-2. This CDR3 contains 13 residues. CDR1 is MNHNS and CDR2 is SASEGT in the germline V gene.

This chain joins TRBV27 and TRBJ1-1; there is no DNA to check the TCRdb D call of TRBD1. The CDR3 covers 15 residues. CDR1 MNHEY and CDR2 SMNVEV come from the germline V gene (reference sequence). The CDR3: CASSTGRGVDTEAFF.

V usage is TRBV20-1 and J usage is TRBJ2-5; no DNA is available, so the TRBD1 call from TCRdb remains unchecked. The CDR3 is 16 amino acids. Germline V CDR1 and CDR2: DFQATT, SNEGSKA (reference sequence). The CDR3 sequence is CSARDWLRGMQETQYF.

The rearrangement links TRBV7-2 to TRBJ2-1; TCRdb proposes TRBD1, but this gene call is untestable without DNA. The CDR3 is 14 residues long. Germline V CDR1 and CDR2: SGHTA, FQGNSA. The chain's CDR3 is CASGDSPAYNEQFF.

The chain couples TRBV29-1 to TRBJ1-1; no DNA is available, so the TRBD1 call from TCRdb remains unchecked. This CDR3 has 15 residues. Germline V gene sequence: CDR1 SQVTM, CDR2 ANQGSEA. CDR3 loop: CSVPGRQGVYTEAFF.

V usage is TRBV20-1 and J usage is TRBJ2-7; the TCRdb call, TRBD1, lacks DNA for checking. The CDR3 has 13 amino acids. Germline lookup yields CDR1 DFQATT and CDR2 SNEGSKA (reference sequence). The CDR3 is CSARQSTGGKQYF.

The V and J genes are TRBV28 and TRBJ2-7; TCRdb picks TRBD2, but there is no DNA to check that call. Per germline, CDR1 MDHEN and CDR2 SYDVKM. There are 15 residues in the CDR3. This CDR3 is CASSLSGLAAYEQYF.